The entry below gives a single T cell receptor beta chain sequence along with its context. Investigators performed immunoSEQ version v3.0 at survey level. Some clones are missing from TCRdb's copy, which holds only in-frame ones; the method was immunoSEQ multiplex PCR. This table holds roughly 45,000 clones, about 81% found once. Per donor, a minimum of one pre-ART and a minimum of two post-ART PBMC samples were available. V was cut by 2 bases and J by 9 bases, with 14 bases left in between. Germline CDR1 MNHEY, CDR2 SMNVEV (reference sequence). The CDR3 extends over 14 amino acids. The sample originates from a study of long-term antiretroviral therapy in people with HIV.

This sequence was found in a woman younger than 35 with HIV. The sample consisted of unsorted PBMCs, taken 0.8 years after starting antiretroviral therapy. The rearrangement uses TRBV27 and TRBJ2-1; either TRBD1 or TRBD2 may fit D (5 bases each). This chain's CDR3 is CASSLGQGVTEQFF. CDR3 DNA: TGTGCCAGCAGTTTAGGGCAGGGAGTCACTGAGCAGTTCTTC.